Given below is one TCR beta chain in context. The antigen is not known. This table comes from immunoSEQ multiplex PCR, and its TCRdb copy is limited to in-frame clones, with some not included. The table records approximately 90,000 clones, nearly 90% of them present only once. If patients had autoimmune disease history or systemic immunosuppression, they were excluded. This entry comes from a study of OX40 agonist ivuxolimab in advanced cancers. General study results and limits: Clones of CD4+ and CD8+ blood T cells grew by week 6 at doses of 0.1 to 3.0 mg/kg.

CDR1 and CDR2 from the germline V gene are SGHKS and YYEKEE (reference sequence). The V gene lost 4 bases and the J gene lost 3 bases, with 23 bases spanning the gap. This CDR3 has 17 residues. The specimen comprised CD4+ or CD8+ T cells sorted from blood, sampled in a trial of the OX40 agonist ivuxolimab. The chain links TRBV5-5 to TRBJ2-7; D is perhaps TRBD2 (6 bases). This sequence was found in an adult with an advanced solid tumor such as melanoma, head and neck, liver or kidney cancer. The CDR3 loop is CASSLSPVGGMGYEQYF. The CDR3 region has the DNA TGTGCCAGCAGCCTTTCTCCGGTCGGGGGAATGGGCTACGAGCAGTACTTC.